This T cell receptor (beta chain) was retrieved from a study of blood T cell repertoires in COVID-19. At the level of the study: COVID-19 samples, acute and convalescent, were from the United States, Italy and Spain. Sources were T cells, B-cell-depleted T cells, or PBMCs; the material itself was cDNA or gDNA.

V was shortened by 0 bases and J by 2 bases, with 11 bases between the two germline ends. CDR3 size: 15 residues. In germline, CDR1 is SGHRS, CDR2 YFSETQ. In the source study's methods: Reference gene primers were amplified, and this amplification served to estimate nucleated cell counts. The data were produced by immunoSEQ multiplex PCR, yet TCRdb's version contains in-frame clones alone and is incomplete. That table furnishes V, J and clone size, whereas the DNA furnished D and trimming. This sample has 110,000 or so clones, with roughly 80% found just once. The J gene is TRBJ1-1, the V gene TRBV5-1; D perhaps matches TRBD1 (5 bases). The sequence derives from a man in his fifties or sixties with acute or convalescent COVID-19. Sequencing input: peripheral blood. The CDR3 nucleotides are TGCGCCAGCAGCTTGGACACCGACAGAAACACTGAAGCTTTCTTT. It codes for CASSLDTDRNTEAFF. Filled out from reference TRBV5-1 and TRBJ1-1, the complete variable domain reads KAGVTQTPRYLIKTRGQQVTLSCSPISGHRSVSWYQQTPGQGLQFLFEYFSETQRNKGNFPGRFSGRQFSNSRSEMNVSTLELGDSALYLCASSLDTDRNTEAFFGQGTRLTVV.